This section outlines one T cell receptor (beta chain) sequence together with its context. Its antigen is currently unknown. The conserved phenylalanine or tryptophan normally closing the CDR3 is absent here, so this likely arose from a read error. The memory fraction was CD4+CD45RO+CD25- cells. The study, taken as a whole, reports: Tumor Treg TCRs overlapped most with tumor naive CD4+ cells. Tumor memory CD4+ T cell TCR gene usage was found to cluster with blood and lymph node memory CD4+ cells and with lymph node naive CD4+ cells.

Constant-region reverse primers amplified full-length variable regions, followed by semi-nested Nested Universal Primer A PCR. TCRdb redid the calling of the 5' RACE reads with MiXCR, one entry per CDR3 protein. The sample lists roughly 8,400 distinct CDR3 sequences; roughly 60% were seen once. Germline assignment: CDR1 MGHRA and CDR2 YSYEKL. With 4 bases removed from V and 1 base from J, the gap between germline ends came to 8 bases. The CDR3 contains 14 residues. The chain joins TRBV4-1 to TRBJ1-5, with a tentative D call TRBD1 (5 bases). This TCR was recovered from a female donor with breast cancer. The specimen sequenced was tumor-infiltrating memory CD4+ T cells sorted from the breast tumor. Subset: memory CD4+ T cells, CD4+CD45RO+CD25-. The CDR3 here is CASSPGLSNQPQHI. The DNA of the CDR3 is TGCGCCAGCAGCCCGGGACTGAGCAATCAGCCCCAGCATATT.